The source of this T cell receptor beta chain is a study of CXCR3-negative and CXCR3-positive naive CD8 T cells. Study-level background: The total count of TRB reads reached 110 million to 150 million, and each library contributed about 1.5 +/- 0.3 million. General observations from the study: Greater hydrophobicity was found in TRB CDR3s of CXCR3-positive naive cells than of CXCR3-negative naive cells. Naive cells that were CXCR3-negative or CXCR3-positive used TRBV-TRBJ genes alike, while memory cells diverged. Between one naive subset and the other, surface CD5 was comparable, and TCR strength was inferred from TRB CDR3 properties.

Concerning this clonotype: Its antigen remains unidentified.

The authors gated naive CD8+ T cells as CD45RO-CCR7+CD27+CD95-. The CDR3 has 13 residues. CDR1 is SEHNR, CDR2 FQNEAQ, per germline (reference sequence). Each TRB cDNA library was prepared by 5' RACE (with UMI labels). From its re-call of the 5' RACE reads, TCRdb lists each CDR3 protein once, without DNA. This sample's table has about 130,000 distinct CDR3 sequences. The sample consisted of naive CXCR3+ CD8+ T cells from blood. Subset meaning: CD45RO-CCR7+CD27+CD95- naive CD8+ T cells expressing CXCR3 (TNR3+). V and J are TRBV7-9 and TRBJ2-5. The receptor comes from a human donor in good health. Some clones in this sample may be carry-over from other donors' samples. The CDR3 protein is CASSLVGQETQYF.